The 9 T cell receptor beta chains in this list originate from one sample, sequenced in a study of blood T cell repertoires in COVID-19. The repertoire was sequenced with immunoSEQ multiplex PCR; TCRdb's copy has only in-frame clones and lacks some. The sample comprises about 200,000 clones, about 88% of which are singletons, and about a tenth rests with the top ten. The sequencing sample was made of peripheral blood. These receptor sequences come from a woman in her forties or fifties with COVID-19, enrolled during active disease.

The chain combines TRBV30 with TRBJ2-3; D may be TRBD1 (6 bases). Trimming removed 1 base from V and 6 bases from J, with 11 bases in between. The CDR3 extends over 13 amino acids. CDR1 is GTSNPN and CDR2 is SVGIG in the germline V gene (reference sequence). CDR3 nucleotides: TGTGCCTGGAGTGGACAGGTACACGATACGCAGTATTTT. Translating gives CAWSGQVHDTQYF.

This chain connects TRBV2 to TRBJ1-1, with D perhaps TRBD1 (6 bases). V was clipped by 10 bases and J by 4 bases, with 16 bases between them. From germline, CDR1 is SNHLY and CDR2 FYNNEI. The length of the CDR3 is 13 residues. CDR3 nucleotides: TGTGCCACCTTCAGCTTGGGGGCCACTGAAGCTTTCTTT. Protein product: CATFSLGATEAFF.

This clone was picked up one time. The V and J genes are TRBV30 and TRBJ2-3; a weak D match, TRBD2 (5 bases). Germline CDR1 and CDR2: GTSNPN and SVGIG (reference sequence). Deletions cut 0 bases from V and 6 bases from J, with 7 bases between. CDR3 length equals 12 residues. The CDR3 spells CAWSVRRDTQYF. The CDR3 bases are TGTGCCTGGAGTGTACGGAGGGATACGCAGTATTTT. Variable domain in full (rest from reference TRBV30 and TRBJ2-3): SQTIHQWPATLVQPVGSPLSLECTVEGTSNPNLYWYRQAAGRGLQLLFYSVGIGQISSEVPQNLSASRPQDRQFILSSKKLLLSDSGFYLCAWSVRRDTQYFGPGTRLTVL.

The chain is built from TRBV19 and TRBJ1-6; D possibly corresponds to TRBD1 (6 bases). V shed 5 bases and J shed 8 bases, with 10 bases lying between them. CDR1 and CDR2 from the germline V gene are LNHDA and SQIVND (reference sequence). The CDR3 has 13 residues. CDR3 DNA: TGTGCCAGTAGTGTCGACAGGCATTCACCCCTCCACTTT. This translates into CASSVDRHSPLHF.

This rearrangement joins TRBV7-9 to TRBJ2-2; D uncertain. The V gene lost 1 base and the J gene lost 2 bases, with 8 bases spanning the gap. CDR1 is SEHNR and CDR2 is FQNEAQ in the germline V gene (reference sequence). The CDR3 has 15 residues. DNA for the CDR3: TGTGCCAGCAGCTTAGGAGGTTTTAACACCGGGGAGCTGTTTTTT. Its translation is CASSLGGFNTGELFF.

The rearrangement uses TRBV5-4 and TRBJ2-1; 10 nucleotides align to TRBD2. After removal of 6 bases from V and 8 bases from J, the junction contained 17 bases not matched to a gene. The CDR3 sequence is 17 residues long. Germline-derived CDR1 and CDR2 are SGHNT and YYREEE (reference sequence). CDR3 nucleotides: TGTGCCAGCACCCCAAAGGATGGGACTAGCGAGATCGATGAGCAGTTCTTC. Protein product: CASTPKDGTSEIDEQFF.

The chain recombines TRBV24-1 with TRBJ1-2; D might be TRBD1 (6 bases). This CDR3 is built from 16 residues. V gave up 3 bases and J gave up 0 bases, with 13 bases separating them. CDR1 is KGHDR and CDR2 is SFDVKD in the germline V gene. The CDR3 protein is CATSDPGQTANYGYTF. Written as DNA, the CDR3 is TGTGCCACCAGTGATCCCGGACAGACTGCTAACTATGGCTACACCTTC.

CDR3 amino acids: CASSQGWGGGQPQHF. CDR3 nucleotides: TGTGCCAGCAGCCAAGGGTGGGGGGGCGGACAGCCCCAGCATTTT. The V gene is TRBV3-1 (or the pseudogene TRBV3-2), the J gene TRBJ1-5; D might be TRBD1 (6 bases). The CDR3 totals 15 residues. Germline CDR1 reads LGHDT; CDR2 reads YNNKEL (reference sequence). Trimming took off 1 base at V and 7 bases at J, with 14 bases between the two ends.

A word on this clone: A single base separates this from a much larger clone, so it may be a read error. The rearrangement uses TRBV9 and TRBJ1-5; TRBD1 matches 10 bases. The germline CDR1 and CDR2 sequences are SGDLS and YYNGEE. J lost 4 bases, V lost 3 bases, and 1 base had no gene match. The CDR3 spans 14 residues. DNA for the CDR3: TGTGCCAGCAGCGAGGGACAGGGGAATCAGCCCCAGCATTTT. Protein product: CASSEGQGNQPQHF. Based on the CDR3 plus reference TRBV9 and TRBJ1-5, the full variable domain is DSGVTQTPKHLITATGQRVTLRCSPRSGDLSVYWYQQSLDQGLQFLIQYYNGEERAKGNILERFSAQQFPDLHSELNLSSLELGDSALYFCASSEGQGNQPQHFGDGTRLSIL.